The entry below gives a single T cell receptor (beta chain) sequence along with its context. Its matching antigen is unknown. The source of the sample is a study of T cell responses to AZD1222 COVID-19 vaccine. Study observations and caveats: Repertoires were obtained solely post-peak T cell response. The donors showed a predominance of white British ancestry and of females, with possible underestimation of clonal diversity.

The repertoire was sequenced with immunoSEQ multiplex PCR; TCRdb's copy has only in-frame clones and lacks some. The sample lists tens of thousands of clones; roughly 90% were seen once. Germline CDR1 reads SNHLY; CDR2 reads FYNNEI. V was cut by 3 bases and J by 6 bases, with 11 bases left in between. This CDR3 region has 13 residues. The origin of this receptor is an adult who received the AZD1222 COVID-19 vaccine. The chain links TRBV2 to TRBJ1-2, with TRBD1 as a possible D gene (6 bases). The material sequenced was peripheral blood, taken 28 days after the second AZD1222 dose. The CDR3 DNA reads TGTGCCAGCAGTGACTTACAGGGTGATGGCTACACCTTC. Protein sequence: CASSDLQGDGYTF.